One and the same sample provided the 25 T cell receptor beta chains below, sequenced in a study of blood T cell repertoires in COVID-19 (dated by TCRdb to about 2020). Library method: the immunoSEQ multiplex PCR assay. This immuneACCESS table, as held by TCRdb, lists in-frame sequences with V and J called but not all clones. Of the missing ones, under half trace to an unresolved V gene in checked studies; the others have no known cause. Within this sample are about 360,000 clones, with approximately 86% of them counted one time only. The ten largest clonotypes hold about 3% of the sample. Sequencing was performed on peripheral blood. These receptors all stem from a human donor in a cohort sampled during active COVID-19.

The chain couples TRBV6-1 to TRBJ1-1; tentatively, D is TRBD1 (5 bases). The germline gives CDR1 MNHNS, CDR2 SASEGT. V was cut by 0 bases and J by 0 bases, with 11 bases left in between. The CDR3 sequence is 16 residues long. The CDR3 coding sequence is TGTGCCAGCAGTGAAGCCCCGGCAGGGTTGAACACTGAAGCTTTCTTT. Protein sequence: CASSEAPAGLNTEAFF.

CDR3 in DNA: TGTGCCAGTAGTATAGGGGGACTAGCGGGCAATGAGCAGTTCTTC. This encodes CASSIGGLAGNEQFF. The chain carries TRBV19 and TRBJ2-1; 12 nucleotides agree with TRBD2. J lost 6 bases, V lost 1 base, and 1 base had no gene match. The CDR3 length is 15 residues. Germline V gene data show CDR1 as LNHDA and CDR2 as SQIVND (reference sequence).

The CDR3: CASSALTSGSLYEQFF. In DNA, the CDR3 is TGCGCCAGCAGTGCCCTGACTAGCGGGAGTCTTTATGAGCAGTTCTTC. This chain connects TRBV10-1 to TRBJ2-1; 12 nucleotides align to TRBD2. CDR1 WNHNN and CDR2 SYGVQD come from the germline V gene (reference sequence). The CDR3 totals 16 residues. The J segment lost 8 bases and the V segment lost 4 bases, leaving 9 bases of the junction unmatched.

The J gene is TRBJ2-1, the V gene TRBV30; 11 positions agree with TRBD2. The V segment lost 4 bases and the J segment 1 base; nucleotides outside the gene matches: 3. In germline, CDR1 is GTSNPN, CDR2 SVGIG (reference sequence). This CDR3 is built from 15 residues. CDR3 bases: TGTGCCTGGACTAGCGGGAGGACTTCCTACAATGAGCAGTTCTTC. Translating gives CAWTSGRTSYNEQFF.

V gene TRBV3-1 (or the pseudogene TRBV3-2) combines with J gene TRBJ2-3; TRBD1 might be the D (6 bases). The CDR3 runs 15 residues. Germline loops: CDR1 LGHDT, CDR2 YNNKEL (reference sequence). V was shortened by 3 bases and J by 6 bases, with 16 bases between the two germline ends. In DNA form, the CDR3 reads TGTGCCAGCAGCCAGGCAGGGGACCCAGGGGATACGCAGTATTTT. It yields the protein CASSQAGDPGDTQYF.

The genes are TRBV13 and TRBJ2-3, with 7 bases identical to TRBD2. J was trimmed by 0 bases and V by 5 bases; bases with no gene match: 14. There are 18 residues in the CDR3. In germline, CDR1 is PRHDT, CDR2 FYEKMQ (reference sequence). CDR3 nucleotide sequence: TGTGCCAGCAGCCCCACGAGCGGGGCCAGCTTTAGCACAGATACGCAGTATTTT. It encodes CASSPTSGASFSTDTQYF.

The rearrangement joins TRBV11-2 to TRBJ2-6; no clear D gene. CDR1 SGHAT and CDR2 FQNNGV come from the germline V gene. The CDR3 is 15 residues long. Trimming cost V 5 bases and J 0 bases, with 8 bases left between them. The CDR3 reads CASSHGASGANVLTF. As DNA, the CDR3 is TGTGCCAGCAGCCATGGAGCCTCTGGGGCCAACGTCCTGACTTTC.

This chain joins TRBV5-6 and TRBJ1-1; 7 bases align to TRBD1. This CDR3 spans 15 amino acids. Germline CDR1 and CDR2: SGHDT and YYEEEE. V dropped 0 bases and J dropped 11; count of bases not matched to a gene: 13. Here the CDR3 reads CASSLEGTAPVGAFF. Written as DNA, the CDR3 is TGTGCCAGCAGCTTGGAAGGGACAGCTCCGGTGGGCGCTTTCTTT. Full variable domain (missing parts from reference TRBV5-6 and TRBJ1-1): DAGVTQSPTHLIKTRGQQVTLRCSPKSGHDTVSWYQQALGQGPQFIFQYYEEEERQRGNFPDRFSGHQFPNYSSELNVNALLLGDSALYLCASSLEGTAPVGAFFGQGTRLTVV.

The chain is built from TRBV6-4 and TRBJ1-2; 9 bases line up with TRBD1. The CDR3 is made up of 15 amino acids. Germline V gives CDR1 MRHNA, CDR2 SNTAGT. Trimming at V came to 2 bases and at J to 11 bases, leaving 12 bases not matched to a gene. Here the CDR3 DNA reads TGTGCCAGCAGTGACGCCGGGACAGGGACCCGAAAATACACCTTC. Its protein is CASSDAGTGTRKYTF.

The genes are TRBV5-6 and TRBJ2-1; TRBD2 matches 7 bases. The trim removed 5 bases at V and 6 bases at J, leaving 8 bases unmatched. This CDR3 is 14 amino acids long. Germline lookup yields CDR1 SGHDT and CDR2 YYEEEE. The CDR3 loop reads CASSARGVVNEQFF. The CDR3 nucleotides read TGTGCCAGCAGTGCCCGGGGGGTAGTCAATGAGCAGTTCTTC.

This clone has more than one count but fewer than ten. The chain combines TRBV30 with TRBJ2-1, with 11 bases fitting TRBD2. This CDR3 spans 19 amino acids. CDR1 and CDR2 from the germline V gene are GTSNPN and SVGIG (reference sequence). Trimming took 0 bases from V and 7 from J; bases not matched to a gene: 17. The CDR3 reads CAWSVRLGRVSGRDNEQFF. CDR3 in DNA: TGTGCCTGGAGTGTACGGTTGGGGAGGGTTAGCGGGAGGGATAATGAGCAGTTCTTC.

This clone was recorded only once. The V and J genes are TRBV7-9 and TRBJ2-2; 8 bases agree with TRBD1. V trimming: 5 bases; J trimming: 1 base; junction bases outside the gene matches: 6. The CDR3 has 16 amino acids. Looked up from germline, CDR1 is SEHNR and CDR2 is FQNEAQ (reference sequence). CDR3 in amino acids: CASSPRTGRNTGELFF. DNA for the CDR3: TGTGCCAGCAGCCCCCGGACAGGGAGGAACACCGGGGAGCTGTTTTTT.

The V and J genes are TRBV25-1 and TRBJ2-5; 8 nucleotides align to TRBD1. Per the germline V gene, CDR1 is MGHDK and CDR2 is SYGVNS. The CDR3 sequence is 14 residues long. Trimming at V came to 6 bases and at J to 1 base, leaving 4 bases not matched to a gene. The CDR3 DNA follows: TGTGCCAGCAGCTCCCAGGGGGCCCAAGAGACCCAGTACTTC. It is translated as CASSSQGAQETQYF.

V usage is TRBV5-1 and J usage is TRBJ1-2, with 10 bases lining up with TRBD1. J lost 5 bases, V lost 4 bases, and 5 bases had no gene match. Germline-derived CDR1 and CDR2 are SGHRS and YFSETQ. This CDR3 spans 14 amino acids. DNA for the CDR3: TGCGCCAGCAGCGGGGGACAGGGGTTTTATGGCTACACCTTC. It yields the protein CASSGGQGFYGYTF.

V usage is TRBV7-6 and J usage is TRBJ1-3, with D tentatively TRBD1 (5 bases). Deletions cut 1 base from V and 1 base from J, with 8 bases between. The CDR3 extends over 15 amino acids. Germline CDR1 and CDR2: SGHVS and FNYEAQ. DNA for the CDR3: TGTGCCAGCAGCTTAGGGGGGGTATCTGGAAACACCATATATTTT. Its protein is CASSLGGVSGNTIYF.

This clone has a single count. The chain has TRBV6-1 and TRBJ2-1; 10 bases map to TRBD2. J was trimmed by 5 bases and V by 3 bases; bases with no gene match: 4. Germline V CDR1 and CDR2: MNHNS, SASEGT. The CDR3 consists of 15 residues. DNA for the CDR3: TGTGCCAGCAGTGAGGGGCTAGCGGGGGACAATGAGCAGTTCTTC. It translates to CASSEGLAGDNEQFF.

In its sample, this clone was seen a few times. The chain uses TRBV4-2 and TRBJ2-7; TRBD1 might be the D (7 bases). Trimming cost V 0 bases and J 6 bases, with 12 bases left between them. Germline-derived CDR1 and CDR2 are LGHNA and YNFKEQ. The CDR3 spans 14 residues. The CDR3 sequence: CASSQDNRGGEQYF. The DNA of the CDR3 is TGTGCCAGCAGCCAAGATAACAGGGGAGGCGAGCAGTACTTC.

This clone was counted at least ten times. This chain uses TRBV2 with TRBJ2-5; TRBD1 matches 12 bases. The V gene end was trimmed by 5 bases and the J gene end by 4 bases; junction bases not matched to a gene: 5. Germline V gene data show CDR1 as SNHLY and CDR2 as FYNNEI. The CDR3 loop spans 15 amino acids. The CDR3, as DNA: TGTGCCAGCAGTCGGGACAGGGGGCTCGGAGAGACCCAGTACTTC. It codes for CASSRDRGLGETQYF.

This clone was seen once. The chain links TRBV27 to TRBJ2-1, with a tentative D call TRBD1 (6 bases). This CDR3 spans 14 amino acids. CDR1 and CDR2 from the germline V gene are MNHEY and SMNVEV (reference sequence). The V end lost 4 bases, the J end lost 5 bases, and 12 bases lay between the germline ends. The CDR3 protein is CASSYTGTNNEQFF. For the CDR3, the DNA is TGTGCCAGCAGTTATACCGGGACAAACAATGAGCAGTTCTTC.

The rearrangement joins TRBV27 to TRBJ1-3; 7 bases are shared with TRBD1. V lost 7 bases and J lost 0; bases outside the gene matches: 9. CDR3 size: 16 residues. Germline CDR1 is MNHEY and CDR2 is SMNVEV (reference sequence). CDR3 in amino acids: CASKQTGSYSGNTIYF. In nucleotides, the CDR3 is TGTGCCAGCAAACAGACAGGGTCCTACTCTGGAAACACCATATATTTT.

The chain combines TRBV24-1 with TRBJ2-5; a possible D gene is TRBD2 (7 bases). The CDR3 runs to 16 residues. Germline CDR1 is KGHDR and CDR2 is SFDVKD. Trimming stripped 3 bases from V and 3 bases from J, with 16 bases between. In DNA form, the CDR3 reads TGTGCCACCAGTGATCCCCCGGGGGGCGGAGAAGAGACCCAGTACTTC. Protein sequence: CATSDPPGGGEETQYF.

The chain uses TRBV28 and TRBJ1-5, with 7 bases matching TRBD1. Looked up from germline, CDR1 is MDHEN and CDR2 is SYDVKM. The trim removed 5 bases at V and 7 bases at J, leaving 11 bases unmatched. The CDR3 sequence is 15 residues long. CDR3 in DNA: TGTGCCAGCAGTAGAACCGACAGGGTTGGGCAGCCCCAGCATTTT. Amino acids: CASSRTDRVGQPQHF.

This rearrangement joins TRBV30 to TRBJ1-6, with D possibly being TRBD1 (6 bases). Trimming removed 4 bases from V and 8 bases from J, with 15 bases in between. Germline CDR1 reads GTSNPN; CDR2 reads SVGIG (reference sequence). The CDR3 extends over 14 amino acids. The chain's CDR3 is CAWTRTVGYSPLHF. The CDR3 DNA sequence: TGTGCCTGGACCCGGACAGTGGGCTATTCACCCCTCCACTTT.

This clone was seen once. The chain is built from TRBV19 and TRBJ2-1, with TRBD2 matching 8 bases. CDR3 length: 20 residues. Germline trimming cut 4 bases from V and 3 bases from J; bases unmatched to any gene: 20. Germline V gives CDR1 LNHDA, CDR2 SQIVND (reference sequence). In DNA form, the CDR3 reads TGTGCCAGTAGTACTCCCCTTAACCGACTAGCGCCCAGGGGCTACAATGAGCAGTTCTTC. Translating it yields CASSTPLNRLAPRGYNEQFF.

J is TRBJ1-5 and V is TRBV19, with 7 bases identical to TRBD1. V shed 6 bases and J 0 bases; nucleotides not matched to a gene: 11. CDR3 length equals 17 residues. Germline loops: CDR1 LNHDA, CDR2 SQIVND (reference sequence). CDR3 coding DNA: TGTGCCAGTAGCATCATCCTGACAGGGTATAGCAATCAGCCCCAGCATTTT. This encodes CASSIILTGYSNQPQHF.